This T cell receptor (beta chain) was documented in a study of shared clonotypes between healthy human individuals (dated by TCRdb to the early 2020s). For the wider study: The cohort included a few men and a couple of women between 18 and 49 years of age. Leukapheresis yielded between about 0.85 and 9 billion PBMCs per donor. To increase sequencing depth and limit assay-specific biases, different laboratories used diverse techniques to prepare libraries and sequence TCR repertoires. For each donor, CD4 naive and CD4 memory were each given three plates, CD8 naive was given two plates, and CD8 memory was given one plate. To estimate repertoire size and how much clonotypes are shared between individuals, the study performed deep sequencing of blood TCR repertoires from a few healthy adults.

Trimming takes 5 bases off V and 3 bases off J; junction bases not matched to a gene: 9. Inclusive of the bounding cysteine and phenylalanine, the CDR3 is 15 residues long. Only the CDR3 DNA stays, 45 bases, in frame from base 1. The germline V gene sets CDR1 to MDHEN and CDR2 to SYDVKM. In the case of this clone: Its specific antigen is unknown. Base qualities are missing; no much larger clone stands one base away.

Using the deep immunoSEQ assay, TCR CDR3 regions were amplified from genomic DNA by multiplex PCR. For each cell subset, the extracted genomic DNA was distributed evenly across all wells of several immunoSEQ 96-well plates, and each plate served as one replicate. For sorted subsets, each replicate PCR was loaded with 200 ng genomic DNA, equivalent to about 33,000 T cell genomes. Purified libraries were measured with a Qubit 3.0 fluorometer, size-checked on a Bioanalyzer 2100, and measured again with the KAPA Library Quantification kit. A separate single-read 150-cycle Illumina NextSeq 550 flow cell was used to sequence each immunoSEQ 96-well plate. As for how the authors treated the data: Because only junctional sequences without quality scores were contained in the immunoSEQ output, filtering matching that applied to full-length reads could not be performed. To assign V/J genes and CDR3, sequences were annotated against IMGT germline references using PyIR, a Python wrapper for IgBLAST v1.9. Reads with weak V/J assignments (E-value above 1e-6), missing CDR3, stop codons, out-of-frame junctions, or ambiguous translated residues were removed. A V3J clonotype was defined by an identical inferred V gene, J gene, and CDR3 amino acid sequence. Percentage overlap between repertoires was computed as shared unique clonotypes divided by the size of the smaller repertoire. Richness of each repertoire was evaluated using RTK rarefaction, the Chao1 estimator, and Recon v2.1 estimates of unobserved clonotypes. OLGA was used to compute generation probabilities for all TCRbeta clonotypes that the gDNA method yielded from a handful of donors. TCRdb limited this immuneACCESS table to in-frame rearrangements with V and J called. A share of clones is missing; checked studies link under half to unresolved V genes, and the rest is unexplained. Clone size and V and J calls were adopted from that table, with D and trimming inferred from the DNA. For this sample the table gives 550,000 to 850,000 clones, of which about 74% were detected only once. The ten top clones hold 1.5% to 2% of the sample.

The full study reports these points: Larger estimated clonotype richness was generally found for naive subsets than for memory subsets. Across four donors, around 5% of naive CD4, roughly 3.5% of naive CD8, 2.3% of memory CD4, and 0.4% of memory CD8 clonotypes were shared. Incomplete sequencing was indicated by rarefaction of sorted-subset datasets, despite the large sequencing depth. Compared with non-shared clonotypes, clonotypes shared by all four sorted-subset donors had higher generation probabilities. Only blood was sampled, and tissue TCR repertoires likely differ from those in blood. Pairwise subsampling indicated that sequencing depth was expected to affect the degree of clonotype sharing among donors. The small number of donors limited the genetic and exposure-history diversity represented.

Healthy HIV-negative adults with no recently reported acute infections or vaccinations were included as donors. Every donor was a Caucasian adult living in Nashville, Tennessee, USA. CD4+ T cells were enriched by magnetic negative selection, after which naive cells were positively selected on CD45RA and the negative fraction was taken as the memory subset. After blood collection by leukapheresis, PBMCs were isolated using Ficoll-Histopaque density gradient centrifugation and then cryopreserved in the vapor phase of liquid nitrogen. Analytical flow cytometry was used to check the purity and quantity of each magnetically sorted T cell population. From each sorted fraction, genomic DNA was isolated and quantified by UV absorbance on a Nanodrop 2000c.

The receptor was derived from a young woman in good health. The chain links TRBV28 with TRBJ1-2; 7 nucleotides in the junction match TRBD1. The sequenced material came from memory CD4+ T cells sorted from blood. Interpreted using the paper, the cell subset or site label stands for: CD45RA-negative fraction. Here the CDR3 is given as CASSRPDRLDYGYTF. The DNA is TGTGCCAGCAGTCGGCCGGACAGGTTGGACTATGGCTACACCTTC.